A selection of T cell receptor beta chains follows, all from one sample in a study of cytomegalovirus exposure and HLA in healthy donors. Profiling relied on immunoSEQ multiplex PCR, and the TCRdb table lists in-frame clones only, not all of them. The sample contains some 150,000 clones, approximately 82% of which appear only once. Source material: PBMCs. These receptors were collected from a man between 25 and 39 years old in good health and CMV-seropositive. Each CDR3 is given with its conserved first and last residue.

J,V,CDR3
TRBJ1-2,TRBV7-8,CASSLEGIYGYTF
TRBJ2-1,TRBV5-1,CASSSPGLAGQFF
TRBJ2-7,TRBV9,CASSVGGSENYEQYF
TRBJ2-2,TRBV6-1,CASSDLAGVLSGELFF
TRBJ2-7,TRBV28,CASSLLSQSREQYF
TRBJ1-5,TRBV11-2,CASSLEVGQPQHF
TRBJ2-1,TRBV2,CASTVTRLEQFF
TRBJ1-5,TRBV28,CASRGGPGHAQHF
TRBJ2-2,TRBV4-2,CASSQPDSSNTGELFF
TRBJ1-5,TRBV6-6,CASSRQNQPQHF
TRBJ1-1,TRBV5-1,CASSLVGQYTEAFF
TRBJ1-5,TRBV7-9,CASSRGLGQPQHF
TRBJ2-3,TRBV5-1,CASSLREGGTDTQYF
TRBJ1-1,TRBV11-2,CASSSGQEWTEAFF
TRBJ2-1,TRBV5-1,CASSPGTSGSGEQFF
TRBJ1-2,TRBV6-4,CASSDSRYRGDGYGYTF
TRBJ2-3,TRBV7-3,CASSPGTSTDTQYF
TRBJ1-1,TRBV28,CASSSLANTEAFF
TRBJ2-1,TRBV9,CASSVTGGSDIEQFF
TRBJ1-2,TRBV9,CASSESTGSYGYTF
TRBJ2-3,TRBV28,CASSRTSGSSTDTQYF
TRBJ2-5,TRBV7-8,CASSPLPGGETQYF
TRBJ1-3,TRBV5-4,CASSGTGWSGNTIYF
TRBJ1-1,TRBV20-1,CSATQGVSAFF
TRBJ2-3,TRBV9,CASSVAPSLAGGQDTQYF
TRBJ1-6,TRBV28,CASTDRGSLNSPLHF
TRBJ2-1,TRBV4-1,CASSQRLVTSSYNEQFF
TRBJ2-7,TRBV19,CASSIVGTGASEQYF
TRBJ2-5,TRBV15,CATSSQDRDGQETQYF
TRBJ1-4,TRBV6-4,CASSNLEGYGEKLFF
TRBJ2-5,TRBV20-1,CSAIPEETQYF
TRBJ2-4,TRBV11-3,CASSLSTGGTNIQYF
TRBJ2-7,TRBV6-6,CASSYRVYEQYF
TRBJ2-6,TRBV2,CASTLTDSGANVLTF
TRBJ1-1,TRBV6-1,CASSEQGRAEAFF
TRBJ2-3,TRBV6-4,CASSNFGSTDTQYF
TRBJ2-7,TRBV28,CASSPPIGGYEQYF
TRBJ2-7,TRBV7-2,CASSFIAGTAYEQYF
TRBJ1-1,TRBV5-4,CASSLGDRHPNTEAFF
TRBJ2-7,TRBV7-8,CASSLATEQYF
TRBJ1-2,TRBV2,CASKAGAMGGYTF
TRBJ2-1,TRBV7-2,CASSLLDGSYNEQFF
TRBJ1-1,TRBV7-2,CASNSPGQGGPGNTEAFF
TRBJ2-7,TRBV6-1,CASSEGTVQTYEQYF
TRBJ2-3,TRBV6-6,CASSYGTSGGTQYF
TRBJ1-4,TRBV19,CARPSLNEKLFF
TRBJ1-1,TRBV9,CASSVRDTEAFF
TRBJ2-7,TRBV7-9,CSSSFGLASEQYF
TRBJ1-5,TRBV15,CATSRISGGNQPQHF
TRBJ1-5,TRBV7-9,CASSLGGWQPQHF
TRBJ2-6,TRBV19,CASSIGQLSGANVLTF
TRBJ2-2,TRBV7-9,CASSFKLAANTGELFF
TRBJ2-5,TRBV7-2,CASSPRRGAGGQETQYF
TRBJ1-2,TRBV2,CASSLDRINYGYTF
TRBJ2-7,TRBV9,CASSVGGGTYEQYF
TRBJ2-5,TRBV11-3,CASSTGTGKETQYF
TRBJ1-1,TRBV5-4,CASSSTGGTEAFF